The clone carrying this TCR beta chain was recorded many times. The antigen remains unidentified. It was uncontrolled infection, other autoimmune disease, pregnancy or lactation that excluded patients. Diagnoses used clinical symptoms, serum thyroxine and TRAb, thyroid ultrasound and orbital computed tomography. CDR1 is SGHAT and CDR2 is FQNNGV in the germline V gene. The CDR3 spans 15 residues. V was cut by 2 bases and J by 6 bases, with 13 bases left in between. There were TCR beta CDR3 regions amplified from RNA transcripts. Initially, a first-round RT-PCR of the TCR CDR3 employed the HTBI primer set. TCRdb analysed the multiplex PCR reads with MiXCR anew, one entry per CDR3 protein. This table holds about 640,000 distinct CDR3 sequences, more than 14% found once. This entry is derived from a study of T cells in Graves' hyperthyroidism and ophthalmopathy. Study-wide background: Peripheral blood samples were taken at initial diagnosis, prior to any treatment. General observations from the study: Ophthalmopathy and stable hyperthyroidism were told apart by a 13 V-J model.

The genes are TRBV11-2 and TRBJ1-4; D possibly corresponds to TRBD1 (5 bases). The TCR sequence derives from a woman aged 50 to 60 with Graves' ophthalmopathy. Specimen: blood. CDR3 amino acids: CASSLSAGRYEKLFF. In DNA, the CDR3 is TGTGCCAGCAGCTTATCAGCAGGGCGGTATGAAAAACTGTTTTTT. The complete variable domain, with remaining parts taken from reference TRBV11-2 and TRBJ1-4, reads EAGVAQSPRYKIIEKRQSVAFWCNPISGHATLYWYQQILGQGPKLLIQFQNNGVVDDSQLPKDRFSAERLKGVDSTLKIQPAKLEDSAVYLCASSLSAGRYEKLFFGSGTQLSVL.